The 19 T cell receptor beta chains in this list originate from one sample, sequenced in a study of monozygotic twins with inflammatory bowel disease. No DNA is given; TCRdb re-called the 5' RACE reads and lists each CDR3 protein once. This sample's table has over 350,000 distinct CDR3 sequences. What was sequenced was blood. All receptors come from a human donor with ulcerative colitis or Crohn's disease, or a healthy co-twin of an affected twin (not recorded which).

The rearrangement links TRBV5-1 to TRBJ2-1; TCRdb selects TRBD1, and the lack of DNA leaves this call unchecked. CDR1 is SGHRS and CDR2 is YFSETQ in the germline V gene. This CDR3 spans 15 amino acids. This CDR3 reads CASSSLDTGGNEQFF.

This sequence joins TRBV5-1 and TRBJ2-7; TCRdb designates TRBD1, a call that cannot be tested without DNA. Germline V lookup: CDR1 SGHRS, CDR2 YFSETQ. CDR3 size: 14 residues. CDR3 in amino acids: CASSWEQGRGEQYF.

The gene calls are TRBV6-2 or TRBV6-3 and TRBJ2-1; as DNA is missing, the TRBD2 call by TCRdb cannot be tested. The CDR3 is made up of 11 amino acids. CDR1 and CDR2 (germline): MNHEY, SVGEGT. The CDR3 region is CASRELGEQFF.

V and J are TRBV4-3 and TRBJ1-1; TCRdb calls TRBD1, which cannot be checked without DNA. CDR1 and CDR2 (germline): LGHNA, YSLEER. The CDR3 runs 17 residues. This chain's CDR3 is CTSSQGGTGESNTEAFF.

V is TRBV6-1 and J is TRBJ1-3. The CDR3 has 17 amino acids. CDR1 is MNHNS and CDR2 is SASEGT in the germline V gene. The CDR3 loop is CASTKGNRFPSGNTIYF.

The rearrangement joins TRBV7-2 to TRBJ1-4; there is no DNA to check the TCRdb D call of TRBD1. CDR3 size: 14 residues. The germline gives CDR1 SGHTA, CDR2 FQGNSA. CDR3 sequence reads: CASSLAAGDEKLFF.

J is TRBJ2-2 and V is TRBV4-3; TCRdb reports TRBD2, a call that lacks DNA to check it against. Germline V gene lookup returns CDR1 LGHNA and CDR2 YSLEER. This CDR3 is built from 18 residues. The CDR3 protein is CASSQVWAGGQYTGELFF.

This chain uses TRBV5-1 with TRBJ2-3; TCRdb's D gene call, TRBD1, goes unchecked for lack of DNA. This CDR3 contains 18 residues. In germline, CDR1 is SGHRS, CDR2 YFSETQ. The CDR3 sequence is CASSLRHSPGQGIDTQYF.

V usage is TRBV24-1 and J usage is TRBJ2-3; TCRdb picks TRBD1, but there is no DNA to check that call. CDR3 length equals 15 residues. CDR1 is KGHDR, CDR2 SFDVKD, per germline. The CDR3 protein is CATSDPGQGGDTQYF.

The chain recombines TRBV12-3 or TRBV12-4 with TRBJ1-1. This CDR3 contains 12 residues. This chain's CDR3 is CASSFGRTEAFF.

The CDR3 reads CSVEEGQGYEQYF. The chain uses TRBV29-1 and TRBJ2-7; the TRBD1 assignment by TCRdb is unverifiable without DNA. Germline V gives CDR1 SQVTM, CDR2 ANQGSEA. This CDR3 has 13 amino acids.

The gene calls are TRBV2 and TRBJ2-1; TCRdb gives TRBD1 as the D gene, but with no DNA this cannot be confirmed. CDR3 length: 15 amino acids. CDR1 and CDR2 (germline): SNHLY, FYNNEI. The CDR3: CASSRQGAMVNEQFF.

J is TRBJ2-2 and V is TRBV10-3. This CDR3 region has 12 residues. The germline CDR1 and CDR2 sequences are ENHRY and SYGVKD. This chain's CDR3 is CAIRDLTGELFF.

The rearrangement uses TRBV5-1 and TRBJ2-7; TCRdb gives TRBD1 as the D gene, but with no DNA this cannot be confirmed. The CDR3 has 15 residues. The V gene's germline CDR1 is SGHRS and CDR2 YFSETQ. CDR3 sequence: CASSNGQDSSYEQYF.

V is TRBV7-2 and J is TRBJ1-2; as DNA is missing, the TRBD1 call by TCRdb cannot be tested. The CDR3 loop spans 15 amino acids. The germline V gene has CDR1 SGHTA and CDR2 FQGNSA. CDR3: CASSYGAGWNYGYTF. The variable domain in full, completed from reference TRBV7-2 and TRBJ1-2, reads GAGVSQSPSNKVTEKGKDVELRCDPISGHTALYWYRQSLGQGLEFLIYFQGNSAPDKSGLPSDRFSAERTGGSVSTLTIQRTQQEDSAVYLCASSYGAGWNYGYTFGSGTRLTVV.

This CDR3 reads CATTPDANTGELFF. This chain uses TRBV7-9 with TRBJ2-2. The germline V gene encodes CDR1 SEHNR and CDR2 FQNEAQ (reference sequence). The CDR3 has 14 amino acids. Full variable domain (rest looked up from reference TRBV7-9 and TRBJ2-2): DTGVSQNPRHKITKRGQNVTFRCDPISEHNRLYWYRQTLGQGPEFLTYFQNEAQLEKSRLLSDRFSAERPKGSFSTLEIQRTEQGDSAMYLCATTPDANTGELFFGEGSRLTVL.

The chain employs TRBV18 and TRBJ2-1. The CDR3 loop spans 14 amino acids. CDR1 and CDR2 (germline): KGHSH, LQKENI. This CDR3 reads CASSPPGNYNEQFF.

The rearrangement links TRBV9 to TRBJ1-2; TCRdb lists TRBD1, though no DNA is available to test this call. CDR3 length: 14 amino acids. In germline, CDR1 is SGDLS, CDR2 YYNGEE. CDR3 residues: CASSVSQGWYGYTF.

This CDR3 reads CASSFGTDQETQYF. The J gene is TRBJ2-5, the V gene TRBV7-9; TCRdb lists TRBD1, though no DNA is available to test this call. This CDR3 is 14 amino acids long. From germline, CDR1 is SEHNR and CDR2 FQNEAQ (reference sequence).